One and the same sample provided the 10 T cell receptor beta chains below, sequenced in a study of CD8+ T cells in alopecia areata. In each case, RNA was isolated and then reverse transcribed into cDNA as the sequencing template. Profiling relied on immunoSEQ multiplex PCR, and the TCRdb table lists in-frame clones only, not all of them. The sample lists 200,000 or so clones; roughly three fifths were seen once. The material sequenced was CD8+ T cells sorted from blood. The receptors come from a human donor in good health.

The V call is TRBV6-1, the J call TRBJ2-7, with 10 bases identical to TRBD1. CDR3 length equals 15 residues. After removal of 5 bases from V and 7 bases from J, the junction contained 11 bases not matched to a gene. CDR1 and CDR2 (germline): MNHNS, SASEGT. The CDR3 coding sequence is TGTGCCAGCAGTCCCCCCGGGACAGGGGCCCGAGAGCAGTACTTC. Its translation: CASSPPGTGAREQYF.

This clone is a singleton in its sample. Other DNA sequences of this sample code for an identical CDR3. This chain uses TRBV5-6 with TRBJ1-1; 11 positions match TRBD1. The CDR3 is 14 amino acids. CDR1 SGHDT and CDR2 YYEEEE come from the germline V gene. Trimming removed 2 bases from V and 4 bases from J; junction bases left unmatched: 1. CDR3: CASSFGTGGTEAFF. DNA of the CDR3: TGTGCCAGCAGCTTTGGGACAGGGGGCACTGAAGCTTTCTTT.

The chain is built from TRBV2 and TRBJ2-6; TRBD2 matches 9 bases. The CDR3 is 18 residues long. CDR1 is SNHLY and CDR2 is FYNNEI in the germline V gene. V lost 2 bases and J lost 3; bases outside the gene matches: 8. The CDR3 coding sequence is TGTGCCAGCAGTGAATCTGGGACTAGCCTCGGTGGGGCCAACGTCCTGACTTTC. Protein sequence: CASSESGTSLGGANVLTF.

This rearrangement joins TRBV5-1 to TRBJ1-1; weak D call: TRBD1 (5 bases). Germline V gene sequence: CDR1 SGHRS, CDR2 YFSETQ. V dropped 4 bases and J dropped 4 bases, with 20 bases sitting between them. This CDR3 is built from 16 residues. Here the CDR3 DNA reads TGCGCCAGCAGCCAAGAGGTGGGGGAGGTAGGCACTGAAGCTTTCTTT. Encoded protein: CASSQEVGEVGTEAFF.

This clone was counted a few times. V gene TRBV5-1 combines with J gene TRBJ2-2; TRBD1 aligns across 10 bases. Germline V lookup: CDR1 SGHRS, CDR2 YFSETQ. The CDR3 covers 15 residues. The ends lost 4 bases at V and 10 bases at J; junction bases unmatched: 10. The chain's CDR3 is CASSLTGTGVLELFF. DNA for the CDR3: TGCGCCAGCAGCCTTACCGGGACAGGGGTCTTGGAGCTGTTTTTT.

The V and J genes are TRBV27 and TRBJ1-2; D is unclear. V gave up 3 bases and J gave up 2 bases, with 7 bases separating them. Germline assignment: CDR1 MNHEY and CDR2 SMNVEV (reference sequence). This CDR3 spans 13 amino acids. Here the CDR3 reads CASSFNRNYGYTF. The CDR3 coding sequence is TGTGCCAGCAGTTTTAACAGAAACTATGGCTACACCTTC.

This clone was seen a handful of times. The chain uses TRBV5-6 and TRBJ2-6, with D unclear. The CDR3 is 15 amino acids. Germline CDR1 SGHDT, CDR2 YYEEEE. The V gene lost 4 bases and the J gene lost 0 bases, with 8 bases spanning the gap. CDR3 in amino acids: CASSPRSSGANVLTF. The CDR3 nucleotides are TGTGCCAGCAGCCCCAGGAGCTCTGGGGCCAACGTCCTGACTTTC.

This clone was seen many times. CDR3 residues: CASQYMNTEAFF. The CDR3 bases are TGTGCCAGCCAATATATGAACACTGAAGCTTTCTTT. The chain employs TRBV7-9 and TRBJ1-1; no definite D call. This CDR3 region has 12 residues. Trimming removed 8 bases from V and 0 bases from J, with 7 bases in between. Germline loops: CDR1 SEHNR, CDR2 FQNEAQ (reference sequence).

This chain joins TRBV6-1 and TRBJ1-5; TRBD1 matches 9 bases. The germline V gene has CDR1 MNHNS and CDR2 SASEGT. V lost 0 bases, J lost 6 bases, and 3 bases stayed unmatched. The CDR3 runs to 15 residues. The CDR3 spells CASSEATGGSQPQHF. The CDR3 DNA is TGTGCCAGCAGTGAAGCGACAGGGGGGAGTCAGCCCCAGCATTTT.

The chain employs TRBV29-1 and TRBJ2-1, with D possibly matching TRBD2 (7 bases). Trimming removed 0 bases from V and 9 bases from J, with 18 bases in between. The CDR3 length is 15 residues. Germline CDR1 SQVTM, CDR2 ANQGSEA. CDR3 DNA sequence: TGCAGCGTTGAAGAGGGGCGGGGGCCGATAGGTGAGCAGTTCTTC. Amino acid sequence: CSVEEGRGPIGEQFF.